Below, 14 T cell receptor beta chains from the same sample are listed, as sequenced in a study of regulatory T cells in long-lasting Graves disease. The sample's time point: newly diagnosed GD, antithyroid drugs for less than 3 months. PBMCs were the source of the RNA used for TCR sequencing. HTBI primers from iRepertoire and Arm-PCR of CDR3 regions yielded the TCR beta libraries. Each CDR3 protein gets one entry after TCRdb re-called the multiplex PCR reads with MiXCR. The sample contains hundreds of thousands of distinct CDR3 sequences, about a sixth of which appear only once. These data were also reused for a study on T cells in Graves' hyperthyroidism and ophthalmopathy.

This sample comprised peripheral blood mononuclear cells (PBMCs), obtained at new diagnosis, from a patient treated with antithyroid drugs. These receptors originate from a woman under 40 with Graves disease.

This clonotype has at least ten counts. The chain employs TRBV7-9 and TRBJ2-7; no firm D call. The CDR3 covers 14 residues. Germline CDR1 reads SEHNR; CDR2 reads FQNEAQ (reference sequence). Deletions cut 7 bases from V and 3 bases from J, with 16 bases between. The chain's CDR3 is CASTLTTMGYEQYF. The CDR3 DNA sequence: TGTGCCAGCACCCTAACTACTATGGGCTACGAGCAGTACTTC.

This chain links TRBV4-2 with TRBJ2-1, with 9 bases aligning to TRBD2. V lost 4 bases, J lost 1 base, and 5 bases stayed unmatched. The CDR3 is 16 amino acids. Germline V gene lookup returns CDR1 LGHNA and CDR2 YNFKEQ. The CDR3 protein is CASSLETSGSYNEQFF. CDR3 DNA: TGTGCCAGCAGCCTGGAGACTAGCGGATCCTACAATGAGCAGTTCTTC.

This clonotype was seen at least ten times. The chain recombines TRBV28 with TRBJ2-2, with TRBD2 identical over 7 bases. Losses at the gene ends were 3 bases for V and 5 bases for J; bases not matched to a gene: 15. Germline-derived CDR1 and CDR2 are MDHEN and SYDVKM. CDR3 length: 18 amino acids. The CDR3 DNA reads as TGTGCCAGCAGTTTGACGAGCGGGGCCGGAGCGGGAACCGGGGAGCTGTTTTTT. Translating it yields CASSLTSGAGAGTGELFF.

This chain joins TRBV15 and TRBJ1-1, with unresolved D. Germline V gene sequence: CDR1 LNHNV, CDR2 YYDKDF (reference sequence). Trimming took off 0 bases at V and 4 bases at J, with 9 bases between the two ends. The CDR3 is made up of 14 amino acids. The CDR3 sequence: CATSRDLRVTEAFF. The CDR3 nucleotides are TGTGCCACCAGCAGAGATCTGAGGGTCACTGAAGCTTTCTTT.

This clonotype was counted a few times. V and J are TRBV3-1 and TRBJ2-1; D is perhaps TRBD2 (5 bases). The V end lost 4 bases, the J end lost 2 bases, and 12 bases lay between the germline ends. CDR1 and CDR2 from the germline V gene are LGHDT and YNNKEL (reference sequence). This CDR3 contains 15 residues. DNA of the CDR3: TGTGCCAGCAGCCGAGTCACTAGTACCTACAATGAGCAGTTCTTC. Protein sequence: CASSRVTSTYNEQFF.

Ten or more counts support this clonotype. The V call is TRBV5-1, the J call TRBJ1-5; D remains ambiguous. The V gene lost 5 bases and the J gene lost 7 bases, with 13 bases spanning the gap. Germline V gene lookup returns CDR1 SGHRS and CDR2 YFSETQ. This CDR3 comprises 13 residues. CDR3 residues: CASRRSFGQPQHF. As DNA, the CDR3 is TGCGCCAGCAGGCGTTCCTTTGGGCAGCCCCAGCATTTT.

This clonotype was observed many times. The chain recombines TRBV20-1 with TRBJ2-7, with D possibly TRBD2 on 5 matching bases. Trimming pared 3 bases from V and 6 bases from J, leaving 15 bases between. The CDR3 is made up of 13 amino acids. Germline lookup yields CDR1 DFQATT and CDR2 SNEGSKA (reference sequence). Written as DNA, the CDR3 is TGCAGTGCTAGTACGAGGGCCCCAGGCGAGCAGTACTTC. This sequence encodes CSASTRAPGEQYF.

This clonotype showed up many times. V and J are TRBV30 and TRBJ2-1; no firm D call. V gave up 1 base and J gave up 9 bases, with 4 bases separating them. The CDR3 runs 10 residues. In germline, CDR1 is GTSNPN, CDR2 SVGIG (reference sequence). The CDR3 DNA is TGTGCCTGGAGTGCTAGTGAGCAGTTCTTC. Encoded protein: CAWSASEQFF.

This clonotype came up a few times. This chain joins TRBV6-1 and TRBJ1-5; tentatively, D is TRBD1 (6 bases). The V gene's germline CDR1 is MNHNS and CDR2 SASEGT. The CDR3 covers 19 residues. V was shortened by 8 bases and J by 6 bases, with 32 bases between the two germline ends. CDR3 in amino acids: CASGGGWDTVSSRVQPQHF. CDR3 coding DNA: TGTGCCAGCGGAGGTGGGTGGGACACTGTTTCGTCCCGGGTTCAGCCCCAGCATTTT.

The V call is TRBV20-1, the J call TRBJ2-1; D gene ambiguous. This CDR3 is built from 18 residues. CDR1 is DFQATT, CDR2 SNEGSKA, per germline (reference sequence). V lost 5 bases to trimming and J lost 0 bases, with 23 bases between them. The CDR3 DNA reads TGCAGTGCTTCATCGCCACAAAAGGCGAGGAGCTCCTACAATGAGCAGTTCTTC. This codes for CSASSPQKARSSYNEQFF.

This clonotype was recorded at least ten times. V is TRBV7-6 and J is TRBJ2-1, with 10 bases lining up with TRBD2. There are 15 residues in the CDR3. J lost 7 bases, V lost 3 bases, and 6 bases had no gene match. Germline lookup yields CDR1 SGHVS and CDR2 FNYEAQ. CDR3 nucleotides: TGTGCCAGCAGCTTCTCTAGCGGGAGAATAAATGAGCAGTTCTTC. This encodes CASSFSSGRINEQFF.

V usage is TRBV5-1 and J usage is TRBJ2-2; no reliable D call. The CDR3 is 14 residues long. V gave up 1 base and J gave up 2 bases, with 6 bases separating them. Looked up from germline, CDR1 is SGHRS and CDR2 is YFSETQ. CDR3 nucleotide sequence: TGCGCCAGCAGCTTGTACTATAACACCGGGGAGCTGTTTTTT. This codes for CASSLYYNTGELFF.

This clonotype was found many times. The genes are TRBV7-2 and TRBJ1-5; 8 bases are shared with TRBD1. Looked up from germline, CDR1 is SGHTA and CDR2 is FQGNSA. The V and J ends lost 5 bases and 5 bases, in that order; junction bases with no gene match: 8. This CDR3 contains 15 residues. CDR3 in amino acids: CASSNRQGTYQPQHF. DNA for the CDR3: TGTGCCAGCAGCAACCGACAGGGGACCTATCAGCCCCAGCATTTT. Full variable domain (outside the CDR3, taken from reference TRBV7-2 and TRBJ1-5): GAGVSQSPSNKVTEKGKDVELRCDPISGHTALYWYRQSLGQGLEFLIYFQGNSAPDKSGLPSDRFSAERTGGSVSTLTIQRTQQEDSAVYLCASSNRQGTYQPQHFGDGTRLSIL.

This clonotype was seen ten or more times. This rearrangement joins TRBV19 to TRBJ1-1, with D tentatively TRBD1 (6 bases). There are 13 residues in the CDR3. Germline CDR1 and CDR2: LNHDA and SQIVND (reference sequence). Trimming took off 9 bases at V and 1 base at J, with 12 bases between the two ends. The CDR3 loop reads CASRRTANTEAFF. CDR3 nucleotide sequence: TGTGCCAGCAGGAGGACAGCGAACACTGAAGCTTTCTTT.